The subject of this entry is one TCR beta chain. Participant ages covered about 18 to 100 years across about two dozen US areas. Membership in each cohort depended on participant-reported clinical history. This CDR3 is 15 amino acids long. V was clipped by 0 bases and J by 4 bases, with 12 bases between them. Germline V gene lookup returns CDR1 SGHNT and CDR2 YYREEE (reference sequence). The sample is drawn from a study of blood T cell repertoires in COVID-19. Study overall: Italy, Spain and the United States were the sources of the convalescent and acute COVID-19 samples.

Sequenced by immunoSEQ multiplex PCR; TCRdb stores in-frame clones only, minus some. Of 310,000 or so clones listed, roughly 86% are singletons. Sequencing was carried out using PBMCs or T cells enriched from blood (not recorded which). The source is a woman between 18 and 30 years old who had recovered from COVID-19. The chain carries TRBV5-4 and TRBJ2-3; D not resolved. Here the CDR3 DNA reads TGTGCCAGCAGCTTGGGATCCAATCGCGCAGATACGCAGTATTTT. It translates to CASSLGSNRADTQYF.